This is a list of T cell receptor beta chains from one sample in a study of vaccination and CD4 T cells after COVID-19. TCRdb reprocessed the PCR reads via MiXCR and lists one record per CDR3 protein. The profile shows roughly 20,000 distinct CDR3 sequences, roughly 63% of them singletons. No antigen has been assigned to these receptors. Sequenced: CD4+ T cells from blood, cultured in vitro. All receptors come from a human donor who had recovered from COVID-19. Both conserved end residues are part of each CDR3. A D gene is named only where the DNA matches it firmly. For some rows the clone size is stated as once, few or many, or as a class when expanded; others skip it.

>TRBV19|TRBJ1-5|-|-
TGTGCCAGTAGTATAGAGACAGCGGGGATCGATCAGCCCCAGCATTTT
CASSIETAGIDQPQHF
>TRBV10-3|TRBJ1-5|-|TRBD1
TGTGCCATCAGTGGGGACAGGGGCAATCAGCCCCAGCATTTT
CAISGDRGNQPQHF
>TRBV20-1|TRBJ1-2|few|-
TGCAGTGCGCCGGGACATGATTATGGCTACACCTTC
CSAPGHDYGYTF
>TRBV28|TRBJ1-2|-|-
TGTGCCAGCAGTTTTCGCAGGCTTGGTGATGGCTACACCTTC
CASSFRRLGDGYTF
>TRBV18|TRBJ1-1|-|-
TGTGCCAGCTCACCTAGTTTGGGGACTGAAGCTTTCTTT
CASSPSLGTEAFF
>TRBV27|TRBJ1-2|few|-
TGTGCCAGCAGGATGGGGGTTTTAAGGGGTGGCTACACCTTC
CASRMGVLRGGYTF
>TRBV12-3/TRBV12-4|TRBJ1-1|-|-
TGTGCCAGCAGTTTAAGGGGGGCGCACACTGAAGCTTTCTTT
CASSLRGAHTEAFF
>TRBV7-9|TRBJ2-7|few|-
TGTGCCAGCAGCTTTCCTGGCGAGCAGTACTTC
CASSFPGEQYF
>TRBV5-8|TRBJ1-6|-|-
TGTGCCAGCAGCTTTCGTAGAGCACCCCTCCACTTT
CASSFRRAPLHF
>TRBV6-1|TRBJ2-7|-|-
TGTGCCAGCAGTGAACAGGGACTGCTTCCTTACGAGCAGTACTTC
CASSEQGLLPYEQYF
>TRBV6-1|TRBJ1-6|-|-
TGTGCCAGCAGTAAGGGGGGGGACGGAGGGTCACCCCTCCACTTT
CASSKGGDGGSPLHF
>TRBV11-2|TRBJ1-1|few|TRBD1
TGTGCCAGCAGCTGGGGGACAGGGTTGAACACTGAAGCTTTCTTT
CASSWGTGLNTEAFF
>TRBV29-1|TRBJ2-2|-|-
TGCAGCGTTGGGCAGGCCACCGGGGAGCTGTTTTTT
CSVGQATGELFF
>TRBV6-5|TRBJ2-3|few|TRBD2
TGTGCCAGCAGTTACACGCGGACTAGCGGGAGGGATACGCAGTATTTT
CASSYTRTSGRDTQYF
>TRBV10-3|TRBJ2-3|-|TRBD2
TGTGCCATCAGTGGATACCGACTAGCGGGAGGGAAAGATACGCAGTATTTT
CAISGYRLAGGKDTQYF
>TRBV12-3/TRBV12-4|TRBJ1-2|few|-
TGTGCCAGCAGTCCTCGGATTCGAGGGGGCTACACCTTC
CASSPRIRGGYTF
>TRBV7-9|TRBJ1-3|-|-
TGTGCCAGCAGTTTCACGGAGGCTGCCATATATTTT
CASSFTEAAIYF
>TRBV11-3|TRBJ2-6|-|TRBD2
TGTGCCAGCTCCGGGGGGTCTGGGGCCAACGTCCTGACTTTC
CASSGGSGANVLTF
>TRBV18|TRBJ2-5|once|TRBD1
TGTGCCAGCTCACCAGGGACAGGGTTTGAGGAGACCCAGTACTTC
CASSPGTGFEETQYF
>TRBV11-1|TRBJ2-1|-|TRBD2
TGTGCCAGCAGCTTAGCCTCGGGACTAGCGGGACACAATGAGCAGTTCTTC
CASSLASGLAGHNEQFF
>TRBV29-1|TRBJ1-2|-|-
TGCAGCGCTGAACTACTCGAATATGGCTACACCTTC
CSAELLEYGYTF
>TRBV6-5|TRBJ1-2|-|TRBD1
TGTGCCAGCAGTTACTCCTTCGGGACAGGCAACTATGGCTACACCTTC
CASSYSFGTGNYGYTF
>TRBV18|TRBJ2-1|-|-
TGTGCCAGCTCCCCGCCAGCCCCGGGATTAGGGTACAATGAGCAGTTCTTC
CASSPPAPGLGYNEQFF